Below are 21 T cell receptor beta chains sequenced from a single sample in a study of cytomegalovirus exposure and HLA in healthy donors (TCRdb year 2017). The library relied on the immunoSEQ multiplex PCR assay. For the multiplex PCR, a mixture combining 60 forward primers for TCR Vbeta segments and 13 reverse primers for TCR Jbeta segments was used. TCRdb retrieved this table from immuneACCESS and kept in-frame rearrangements only. Not all clones are present; in checked studies, unresolved V genes account for under half, and no reason is known for the remainder. The sample data list around 240,000 clones, and 82% of these were observed just once. Together, the top ten hold around 5.4% of the sample. What was sequenced was PBMCs. The receptors here all came from a woman in her thirties or forties in good health and CMV-seropositive.

The chain joins TRBV30 to TRBJ1-1; tentatively, D is TRBD1 (5 bases). V was shortened by 0 bases and J by 5 bases, with 16 bases between the two germline ends. The CDR3 runs to 15 residues. Germline V CDR1 and CDR2: GTSNPN, SVGIG (reference sequence). CDR3 coding DNA: TGTGCCTGGAGTGTAGGCAGGGTGATGGGGACTGAAGCTTTCTTT. As protein: CAWSVGRVMGTEAFF.

The rearrangement joins TRBV28 to TRBJ2-5; 16 bases line up with TRBD2. This CDR3 region has 17 residues. The junction had 3 bases not matched to a gene; V was cut back by 0 bases and J by 5 bases. Germline V gives CDR1 MDHEN, CDR2 SYDVKM. The DNA of the CDR3 is TGTGCCAGCAGTTTATGGGGACTAGCGGGAGGGCAGGAGACCCAGTACTTC. Its protein product is CASSLWGLAGGQETQYF.

The rearrangement joins TRBV6-1 to TRBJ1-2; TRBD1 is a possible D gene (5 bases). The CDR3 contains 14 residues. Germline lookup yields CDR1 MNHNS and CDR2 SASEGT. V lost 1 base and J 4 bases, leaving 10 bases between the germline ends. CDR3 residues: CASSEGAGLYGYTF. The CDR3 nucleotides read TGTGCCAGCAGTGAAGGGGCAGGGCTCTATGGCTACACCTTC.

The genes are TRBV6-5 and TRBJ1-1; 8 nucleotides match TRBD1. Germline loops: CDR1 MNHEY, CDR2 SVGAGI. The V and J ends lost 4 bases and 9 bases, in that order; junction bases with no gene match: 10. The CDR3 is made up of 14 amino acids. The CDR3 DNA is TGTGCCAGCAGTTCCCCGCGGACAGGGAGTAAAGCTTTCTTT. Encoded protein: CASSSPRTGSKAFF.

The chain has TRBV4-2 and TRBJ2-1; D unresolved. V lost 1 base and J lost 10, with 17 bases in between. Germline lookup yields CDR1 LGHNA and CDR2 YNFKEQ. The CDR3 runs to 15 residues. Here the CDR3 reads CASSQGLLSVREQFF. The CDR3 region has the DNA TGTGCCAGCAGCCAAGGCCTCTTGAGCGTTAGGGAGCAGTTCTTC.

The chain is built from TRBV29-1 and TRBJ2-1, with 7 bases that match TRBD1. Unmatched junction bases numbered 7, after V lost 7 bases and J lost 7 bases. This CDR3 has 12 amino acids. Germline assignment: CDR1 SQVTM and CDR2 ANQGSEA. The CDR3 bases are TGCAGCGGTTACAGGGGTCGGAATGAGCAGTTCTTC. Residues: CSGYRGRNEQFF.

The genes are TRBV19 and TRBJ2-1, with 9 bases matching TRBD1. This CDR3 spans 15 amino acids. Trimming at V came to 10 bases and at J to 2 bases, leaving 9 bases not matched to a gene. Germline lookup yields CDR1 LNHDA and CDR2 SQIVND (reference sequence). CDR3 coding DNA: TGTGCCACCCAAGGCGGACAGGGGCCCTACAATGAGCAGTTCTTC. It is translated as CATQGGQGPYNEQFF.

This sequence joins TRBV30 and TRBJ2-6; weak D call: TRBD1 (6 bases). This CDR3 is 14 amino acids long. Germline V CDR1 and CDR2: GTSNPN, SVGIG (reference sequence). The ends were cut back, 8 bases at V and 0 bases at J, with 11 bases in the middle. The DNA for the CDR3 is TGTGCCGCGGACAGCAGCTCTGGGGCCAACGTCCTGACTTTC. This sequence encodes CAADSSSGANVLTF. Looking up the rest from reference TRBV30 and TRBJ2-6 gives the full variable domain: SQTIHQWPATLVQPVGSPLSLECTVEGTSNPNLYWYRQAAGRGLQLLFYSVGIGQISSEVPQNLSASRPQDRQFILSSKKLLLSDSGFYLCAADSSSGANVLTFGAGSRLTVL.

This sequence joins TRBV29-1 and TRBJ2-5, with TRBD2 matching over 8 bases. The CDR3 contains 14 residues. Losses at the gene ends were 4 bases for V and 11 bases for J; bases not matched to a gene: 15. CDR1 SQVTM and CDR2 ANQGSEA come from the germline V gene. The CDR3 loop is CSVGRLAPGGEQYF. For the CDR3, the DNA is TGCAGCGTTGGTCGGCTAGCCCCCGGGGGGGAGCAGTACTTC.

The gene calls are TRBV5-1 and TRBJ1-4; 7 bases fit TRBD1. Looked up from germline, CDR1 is SGHRS and CDR2 is YFSETQ. The length of the CDR3 is 16 residues. Germline trimming cut 4 bases from V and 7 bases from J; bases unmatched to any gene: 13. CDR3 region: CASSRDSDSVGEKLFF. CDR3 bases: TGCGCCAGCAGCCGGGACAGCGACTCCGTGGGTGAAAAACTGTTTTTT.

This clone has just one count. The rearrangement links TRBV4-3 to TRBJ2-3; TRBD1 might be the D (6 bases). Germline V gene data show CDR1 as LGHNA and CDR2 as YSLEER. CDR3 length equals 15 residues. Deletions cut 0 bases from V and 4 bases from J, with 11 bases between. The CDR3 protein is CASSQDLQGSDTQYF. The DNA for the CDR3 is TGCGCCAGCAGCCAAGATCTCCAGGGGTCAGATACGCAGTATTTT.

The chain has TRBV4-2 and TRBJ1-4; D is unresolved. The V and J ends lost 4 bases and 2 bases respectively, with 14 bases between them. CDR3 length: 16 residues. CDR1 is LGHNA, CDR2 YNFKEQ, per germline. This CDR3 reads CASSPTLDWTNEKLFF. DNA for the CDR3: TGTGCCAGCAGCCCTACCCTCGATTGGACTAATGAAAAACTGTTTTTT.

The gene calls are TRBV5-1 and TRBJ2-7; tentative D call: TRBD2 (5 bases). The CDR3 extends over 14 amino acids. V dropped 0 bases and J dropped 2 bases, with 9 bases sitting between them. Looked up from germline, CDR1 is SGHRS and CDR2 is YFSETQ. In DNA form, the CDR3 reads TGCGCCAGCAGCTTGGTTCTAGCACCCTACGAGCAGTACTTC. Its protein product is CASSLVLAPYEQYF.

This chain uses TRBV4-3 with TRBJ2-1; 8 nucleotides match TRBD2. The V and J ends lost 1 base and 6 bases, in that order; junction bases with no gene match: 14. The V gene's germline CDR1 is LGHNA and CDR2 YSLEER. CDR3 length equals 18 residues. CDR3 bases: TGCGCCAGCAGCCAAGTTGGTAGCGGGAACTGGTGGGGCAATGAGCAGTTCTTC. Protein: CASSQVGSGNWWGNEQFF.

This chain links TRBV19 with TRBJ1-6, with D unclear. Trimming took 7 bases from V and 6 from J, leaving 7 bases between them. The CDR3 has 12 amino acids. Germline-derived CDR1 and CDR2 are LNHDA and SQIVND (reference sequence). The CDR3 reads CASKTGNSPLHF. The CDR3 DNA sequence: TGTGCCAGTAAAACGGGTAATTCACCCCTCCACTTT.

The V call is TRBV5-8, the J call TRBJ1-1, with a possible D match to TRBD1 (6 bases). The CDR3 covers 14 residues. Germline CDR1 SGHTS, CDR2 YDEGEE. V was clipped by 6 bases and J by 3 bases, with 15 bases between them. DNA for the CDR3: TGTGCCAGCATGGCAGGGGCCGGCCACACTGAAGCTTTCTTT. It is translated as CASMAGAGHTEAFF.

This clone has only a few counts. The chain uses TRBV30 and TRBJ1-1; possibly TRBD1 for D (5 bases). V dropped 0 bases and J dropped 4 bases, with 21 bases sitting between them. Germline assignment: CDR1 GTSNPN and CDR2 SVGIG (reference sequence). The CDR3 length is 17 residues. Written as DNA, the CDR3 is TGTGCCTGGAGTGTACGAGGAAGGGGCCGACTGGGCACTGAAGCTTTCTTT. This gives the protein CAWSVRGRGRLGTEAFF. Supplemented by reference TRBV30 and TRBJ1-1, the full variable domain reads SQTIHQWPATLVQPVGSPLSLECTVEGTSNPNLYWYRQAAGRGLQLLFYSVGIGQISSEVPQNLSASRPQDRQFILSSKKLLLSDSGFYLCAWSVRGRGRLGTEAFFGQGTRLTVV.

The chain joins TRBV4-2 to TRBJ2-2; a possible D gene is TRBD2 (6 bases). Trimming took 0 bases from V and 6 from J, leaving 14 bases between them. The CDR3 has 16 amino acids. Germline assignment: CDR1 LGHNA and CDR2 YNFKEQ. The CDR3 loop is CASSQDPSGGSGELFF. DNA of the CDR3: TGTGCCAGCAGCCAAGATCCGTCCGGAGGGTCCGGGGAGCTGTTTTTT.

V usage is TRBV30 and J usage is TRBJ2-7; D ambiguous. CDR1 is GTSNPN, CDR2 SVGIG, per germline (reference sequence). This CDR3 comprises 14 residues. Trimming left V 4 bases short and J 4 bases short, with 17 bases between. CDR3 in amino acids: CAWMARSGLYEQYF. The CDR3 region has the DNA TGTGCCTGGATGGCCCGGTCAGGCTTATACGAGCAGTACTTC.

The DNA for the CDR3 is TGTGCCAGCAGTTACATCCGGGGTAATTCACCCCTCCACTTT. Protein product: CASSYIRGNSPLHF. This chain links TRBV6-5 with TRBJ1-6, with D hard to call. The V gene lost 2 bases and the J gene lost 6 bases, with 8 bases spanning the gap. This CDR3 region has 14 residues. Germline lookup yields CDR1 MNHEY and CDR2 SVGAGI.

The chain links TRBV7-9 to TRBJ1-2, with D maybe TRBD1 (6 bases). The V end was cut by 2 bases, the J end by 4 bases, with 14 bases between. The CDR3 covers 15 residues. CDR1 is SEHNR, CDR2 FQNEAQ, per germline (reference sequence). This CDR3 reads CASSLWTTGTYGYTF. DNA for the CDR3: TGTGCCAGCAGCTTATGGACCACAGGGACCTATGGCTACACCTTC.